The T cell receptor (beta chain) described here comes from a study of graft-versus-host responses after intestinal transplantation. By sample fraction, this clone is medium-sized. Trimming stripped 5 bases from V and 6 bases from J, with 10 bases between. Germline CDR1 and CDR2: SGHTA and FQGNSA. This CDR3 region has 13 residues. The protocol was immunoSEQ multiplex PCR, while the TCRdb copy is restricted to in-frame clones and leaves out a portion. The repertoire has 6,500 to 10,000 clones, about a third of them found once; the top ten carry approximately 5%. The sample in question was alloreactive CD4+ T cells from a mixed lymphocyte reaction culture, obtained before intestinal transplant. The subset is: CFSE-low proliferating T cells sorted from approximately six-day pre-transplant mixed lymphocyte reaction (GvH or HvG direction). The rearrangement uses TRBV7-2 and TRBJ2-2, with a possible D match to TRBD2 (6 bases). The sequence was collected from a human patient who received an intestinal transplant. The CDR3, as DNA: TGTGCCAGCAGCCGGCCGGGGGCCGGGGAGCTGTTTTTT. It specifies CASSRPGAGELFF.